Sequencing of this T cell receptor (beta chain) was carried out in a study of tumor and adjacent non-tumor tissue in lung cancer (dated 2018 in TCRdb). Notes on the research overall: By cancer type, the cohort comprised 11 to 12 adenocarcinoma patients, 2 squamous cell carcinoma patients and 1 small cell lung cancer patient. The approximately 15 enrolled patients, of whom around 10 were men and 5 were women, were aged 31 to 76 years and were diagnosed with TNM stage I to III disease. Sequencing generated a total of 125,075,908 productive TCRbeta reads, averaging roughly 4.2 million reads per sample. Using bulk TCRbeta repertoires from approximately 15 lung cancer patients, the study set lung tumor tissue side by side with matched distant non-tumor lung tissue. For each patient, one tumor sample and one normal lung sample were taken, giving some 33 paired specimens that underwent TCRbeta CDR3 sequencing.

From the germline V gene (reference sequence), CDR1 is SEHNR and CDR2 is FQNEAQ. The CDR3 runs 14 amino acids, cysteine and phenylalanine included. Left in the record is the CDR3 DNA by itself, 42 bases read in frame from the first base. The method was multiplex PCR. Instrument used: Illumina HiSeq 2500. TCRbeta libraries were constructed through three rounds of nested PCR with primers (Table S4) according to protocols modified from ARM-PCR. PCR products of 200-500 bp were gel-excised and purified with the QIAquick gel extraction kit before sequencing. The study's processing was this. Trimmomatic was used to clean the reads, FLASH merged the cleaned reads into complete CDR3 sequences, and MiTCR assigned the sequences to V(D)J germline segments. Clonal diversity was calculated as the inverse Simpson's index using VDJtools. In-frame sequences without a premature stop codon were defined as productive reads. TCRdb handled the public reads itself, with Q25 trimming in fastp and clone calling in MiXCR, and kept productive beta chains. Duplicate CDR3 protein sequences are folded into a single record with the most common DNA and genes. The V and J calls reflect TCRdb's pipeline rather than the authors' work. The sample table records around 71,000 distinct CDR3 sequences; approximately 77% of these occur just once. The ten largest clones take up roughly a tenth of the sample.

This clonotype occurred a few times. Its antigen has not been determined. One base away lies a much larger clone, so this may be a sequencing read error. RNA was extracted from bulk unsorted tissue and checked for quality with a NanoDrop ND-1000 and an Agilent 2100. The donors were newly diagnosed lung cancer patients admitted for thoracic surgery in China from August to November 2014 who had not received prior chemotherapy. Patients who had received previous radiotherapy or chemotherapy, or who had another concurrent cancer, were excluded from the study. Pieces of surgical tissue measuring about 1-2 cm3 were kept in RNAlater solution and held at -80 degrees C until needed. The full study reports these points: Peripheral blood was not sequenced, so blood TCRbeta repertoires in these lung cancer patients were not examined. Neither the sequencing platform nor unique molecular identifiers are named or mentioned anywhere in the methods. TCR diversity (inverse Simpson) was significantly higher in tumor than in normal lung tissue (roughly 390 vs 170, P = 0.0075, Mann-Whitney U test). Significantly higher TCR diversity was found in younger patients, and higher tumor TCR diversity was associated with shorter overall and disease-free survival. With only approximately 16 patients in the cohort, the authors noted that larger samples and more detailed clinical data are needed. A significantly larger cumulative share of the repertoire was made up by the top 100 clones in normal lung than in tumor tissue.

Sequencing was done on a sample of lung tumor tissue. This chain is built from TRBV7-9 and TRBJ2-3; TRBD1 fits 7 bases in the junction. The clonotype comes from a woman between 40 and 50 years old with non-small cell lung cancer. The base sequence is TGTGCCAGCAGCTTAACCGGGACAGCAGATATGCAGTATTTT. Its translation is CASSLTGTADMQYF.